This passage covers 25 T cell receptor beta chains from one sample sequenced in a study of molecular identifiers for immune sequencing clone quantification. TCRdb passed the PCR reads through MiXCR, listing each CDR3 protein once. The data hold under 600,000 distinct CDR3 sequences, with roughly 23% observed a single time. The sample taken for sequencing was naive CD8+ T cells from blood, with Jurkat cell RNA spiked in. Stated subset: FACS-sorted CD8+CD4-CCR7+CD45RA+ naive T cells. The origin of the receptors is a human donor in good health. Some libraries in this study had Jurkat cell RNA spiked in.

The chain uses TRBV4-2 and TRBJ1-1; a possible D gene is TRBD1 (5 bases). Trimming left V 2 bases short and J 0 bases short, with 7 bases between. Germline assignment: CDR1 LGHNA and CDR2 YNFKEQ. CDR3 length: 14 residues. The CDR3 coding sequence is TGTGCCAGCAGCCAACAGGGATTGAACACTGAAGCTTTCTTT. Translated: CASSQQGLNTEAFF.

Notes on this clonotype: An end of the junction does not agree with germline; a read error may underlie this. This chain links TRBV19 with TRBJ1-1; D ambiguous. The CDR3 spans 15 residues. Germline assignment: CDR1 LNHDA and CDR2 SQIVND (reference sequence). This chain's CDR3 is CASSMLHPMNAEAFF. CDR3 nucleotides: TGTGCCAGTAGTATGTTACACCCAATGAACGCTGAAGCTTTCTTT. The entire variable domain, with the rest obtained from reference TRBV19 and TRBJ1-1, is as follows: DGGITQSPKYLFRKEGQNVTLSCEQNLNHDAMYWYRQDPGQGLRLIYYSQIVNDFQKGDIAEGYSVSREKKESFPLTVTSAQKNPTAFYLCASSMLHPMNAEAFFGQGTRLTVV.

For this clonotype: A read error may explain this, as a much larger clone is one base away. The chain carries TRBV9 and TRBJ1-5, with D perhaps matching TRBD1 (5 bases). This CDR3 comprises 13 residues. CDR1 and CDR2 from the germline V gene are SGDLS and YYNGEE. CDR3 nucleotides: TGTGCCAGCAGCGTTGGGGGAGTTCAGTCCCAGCATTTT. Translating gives CASSVGGVQSQHF. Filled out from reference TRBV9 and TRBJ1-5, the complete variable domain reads DSGVTQTPKHLITATGQRVTLRCSPRSGDLSVYWYQQSLDQGLQFLIQYYNGEERAKGNILERFSAQQFPDLHSELNLSSLELGDSALYFCASSVGGVQSQHFGDGTRLSIL.

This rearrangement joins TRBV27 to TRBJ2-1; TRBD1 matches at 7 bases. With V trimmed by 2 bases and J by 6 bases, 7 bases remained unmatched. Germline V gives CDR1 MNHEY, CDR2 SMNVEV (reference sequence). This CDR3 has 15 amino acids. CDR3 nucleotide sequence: TGTGCCAGCAGTTTAAAGGGTTGGACAGGCAATGAGCAGTTCTTC. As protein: CASSLKGWTGNEQFF.

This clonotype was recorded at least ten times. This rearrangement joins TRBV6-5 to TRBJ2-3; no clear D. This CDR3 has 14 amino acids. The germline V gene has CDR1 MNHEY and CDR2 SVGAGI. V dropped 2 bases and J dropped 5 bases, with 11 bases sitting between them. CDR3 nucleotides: TGTGCCAGCAGTTACGGGTCTCCGGGAGATACGCAGTATTTT. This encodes CASSYGSPGDTQYF.

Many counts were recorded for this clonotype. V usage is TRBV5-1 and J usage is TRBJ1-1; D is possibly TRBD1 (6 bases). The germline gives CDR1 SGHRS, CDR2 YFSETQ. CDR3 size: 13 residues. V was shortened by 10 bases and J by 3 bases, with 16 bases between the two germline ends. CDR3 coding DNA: TGCGCCTCCAGGGGTAGTGGTGACACTGAAGCTTTCTTT. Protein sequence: CASRGSGDTEAFF.

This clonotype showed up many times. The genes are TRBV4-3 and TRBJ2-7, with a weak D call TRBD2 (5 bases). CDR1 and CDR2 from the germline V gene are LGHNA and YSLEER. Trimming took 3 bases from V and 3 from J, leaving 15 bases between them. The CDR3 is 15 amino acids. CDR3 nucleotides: TGCGCCAGCAGCCATTCGGCAGGAGACTACTACGAGCAGTACTTC. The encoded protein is CASSHSAGDYYEQYF.

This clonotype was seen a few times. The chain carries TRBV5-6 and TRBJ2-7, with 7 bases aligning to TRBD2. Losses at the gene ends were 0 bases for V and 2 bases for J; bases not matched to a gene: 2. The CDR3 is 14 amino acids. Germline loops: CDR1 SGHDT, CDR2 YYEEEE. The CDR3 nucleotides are TGTGCCAGCAGCTTGGTAGGGACTACCTACGAGCAGTACTTC. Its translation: CASSLVGTTYEQYF.

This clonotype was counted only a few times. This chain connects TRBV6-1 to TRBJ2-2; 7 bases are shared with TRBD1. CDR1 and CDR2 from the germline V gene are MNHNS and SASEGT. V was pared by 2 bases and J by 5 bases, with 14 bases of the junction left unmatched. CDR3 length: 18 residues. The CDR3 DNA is TGTGCCAGCAGTGAAACGGTTTATTGGACAGGTCCTACCGGGGAGCTGTTTTTT. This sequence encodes CASSETVYWTGPTGELFF.

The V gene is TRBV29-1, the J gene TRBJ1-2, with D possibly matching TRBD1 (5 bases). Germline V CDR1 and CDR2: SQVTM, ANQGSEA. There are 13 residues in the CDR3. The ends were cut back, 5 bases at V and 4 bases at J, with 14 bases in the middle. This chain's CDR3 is CSVWGGGIYGYTF. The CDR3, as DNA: TGCAGCGTTTGGGGCGGAGGGATCTATGGCTACACCTTC.

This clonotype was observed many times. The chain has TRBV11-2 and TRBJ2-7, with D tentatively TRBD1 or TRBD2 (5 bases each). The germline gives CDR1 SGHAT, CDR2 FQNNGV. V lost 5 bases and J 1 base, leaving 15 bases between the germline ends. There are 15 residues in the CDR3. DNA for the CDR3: TGTGCCAGCAGCCCCCCGGGACCAAAATCCTACGAGCAGTACTTC. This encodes CASSPPGPKSYEQYF. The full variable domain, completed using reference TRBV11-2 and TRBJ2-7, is EAGVAQSPRYKIIEKRQSVAFWCNPISGHATLYWYQQILGQGPKLLIQFQNNGVVDDSQLPKDRFSAERLKGVDSTLKIQPAKLEDSAVYLCASSPPGPKSYEQYFGPGTRLTVT.

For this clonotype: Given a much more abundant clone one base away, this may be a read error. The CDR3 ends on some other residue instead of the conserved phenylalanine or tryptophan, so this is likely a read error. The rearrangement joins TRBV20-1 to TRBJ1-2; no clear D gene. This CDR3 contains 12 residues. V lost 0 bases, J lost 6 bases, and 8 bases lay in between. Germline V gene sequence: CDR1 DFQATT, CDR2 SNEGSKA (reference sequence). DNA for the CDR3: TGCAGTGCTAGAGATATCAGCCATGGCTACACCTCC. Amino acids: CSARDISHGYTS.

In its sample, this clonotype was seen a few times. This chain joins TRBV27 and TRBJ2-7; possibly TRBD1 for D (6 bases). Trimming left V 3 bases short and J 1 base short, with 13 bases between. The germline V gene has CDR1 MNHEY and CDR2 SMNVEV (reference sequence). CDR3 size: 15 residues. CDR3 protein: CASSFRQGSSYEQYF. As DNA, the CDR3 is TGTGCCAGCAGTTTCAGGCAGGGGAGTTCCTACGAGCAGTACTTC.

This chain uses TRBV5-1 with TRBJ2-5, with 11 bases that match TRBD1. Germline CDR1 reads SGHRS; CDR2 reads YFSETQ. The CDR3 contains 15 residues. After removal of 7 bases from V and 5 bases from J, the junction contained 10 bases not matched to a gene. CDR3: CASGPGQGAWETQYF. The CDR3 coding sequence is TGCGCCAGCGGCCCCGGACAGGGGGCATGGGAGACCCAGTACTTC.

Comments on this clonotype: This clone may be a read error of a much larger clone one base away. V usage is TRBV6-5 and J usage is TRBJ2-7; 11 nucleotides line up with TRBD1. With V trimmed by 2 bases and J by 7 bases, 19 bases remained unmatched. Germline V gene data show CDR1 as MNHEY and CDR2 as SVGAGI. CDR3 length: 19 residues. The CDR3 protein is CASSYPGGVDRGPSSEQYF. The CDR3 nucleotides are TGTGCCAGCAGTTACCCGGGGGGAGTGGACAGGGGGCCTTCGTCTGAGCAGTACTTC.

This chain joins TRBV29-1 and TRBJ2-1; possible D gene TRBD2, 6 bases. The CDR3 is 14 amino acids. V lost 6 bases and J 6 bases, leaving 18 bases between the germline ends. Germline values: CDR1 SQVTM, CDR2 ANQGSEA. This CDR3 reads CSVRGTAGPNEQFF. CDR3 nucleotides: TGCAGCGTCCGCGGGACGGCCGGACCCAATGAGCAGTTCTTC.

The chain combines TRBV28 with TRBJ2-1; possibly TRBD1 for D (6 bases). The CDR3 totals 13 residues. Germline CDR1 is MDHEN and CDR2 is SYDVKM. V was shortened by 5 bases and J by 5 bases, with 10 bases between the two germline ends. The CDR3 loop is CASSPNRDNEQFF. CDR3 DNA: TGTGCCAGCAGTCCGAACAGGGACAATGAGCAGTTCTTC.

DNA for the CDR3: TGCGCCAGCAGCCAAGATGGGCTAGCGAAGAACACCGGGGAGCTGTTTTTT. Its translation: CASSQDGLAKNTGELFF. The chain employs TRBV4-1 and TRBJ2-2, with a tentative D call TRBD2 (6 bases). Germline CDR1 MGHRA, CDR2 YSYEKL. V shed 0 bases and J shed 1 base, with 12 bases lying between them. The length of the CDR3 is 17 residues.

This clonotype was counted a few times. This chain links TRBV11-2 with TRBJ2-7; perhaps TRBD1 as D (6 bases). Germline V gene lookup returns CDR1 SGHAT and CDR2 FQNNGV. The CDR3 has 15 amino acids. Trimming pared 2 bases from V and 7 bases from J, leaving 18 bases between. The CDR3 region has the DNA TGTGCCAGCAGCTTAAACCGGGACACGGCTTTGGAGCAGTACTTC. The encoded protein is CASSLNRDTALEQYF.

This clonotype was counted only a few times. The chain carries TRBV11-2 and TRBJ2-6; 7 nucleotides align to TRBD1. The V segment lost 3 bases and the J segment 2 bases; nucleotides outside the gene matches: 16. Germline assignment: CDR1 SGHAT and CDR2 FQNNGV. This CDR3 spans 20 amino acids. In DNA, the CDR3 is TGTGCCAGCAGCTTCCGCCCAGGGGGTCTTGCCCGTCCTGGGGCCAACGTCCTGACTTTC. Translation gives CASSFRPGGLARPGANVLTF.

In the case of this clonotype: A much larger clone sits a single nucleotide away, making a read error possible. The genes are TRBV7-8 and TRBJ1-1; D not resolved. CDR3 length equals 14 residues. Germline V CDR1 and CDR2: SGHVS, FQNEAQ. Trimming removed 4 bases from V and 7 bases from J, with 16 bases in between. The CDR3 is CASSSPLVHDEAFF. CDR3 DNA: TGTGCCAGCAGCTCCCCGTTAGTACACGATGAAGCTTTCTTT.

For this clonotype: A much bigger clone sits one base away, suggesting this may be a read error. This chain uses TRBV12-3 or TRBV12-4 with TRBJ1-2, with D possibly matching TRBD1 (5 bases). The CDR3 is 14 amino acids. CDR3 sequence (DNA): TGTGCCAACAGTCTACGGACACGGAACTATGGCTACACCTTC. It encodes CANSLRTRNYGYTF.

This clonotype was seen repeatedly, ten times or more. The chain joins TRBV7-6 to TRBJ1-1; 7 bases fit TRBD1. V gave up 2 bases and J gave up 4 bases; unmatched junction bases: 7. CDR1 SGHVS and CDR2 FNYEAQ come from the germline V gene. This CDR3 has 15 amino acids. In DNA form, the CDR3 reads TGTGCCAGCAGCTTAAGTACGGACAGGTTCACTGAAGCTTTCTTT. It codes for CASSLSTDRFTEAFF.

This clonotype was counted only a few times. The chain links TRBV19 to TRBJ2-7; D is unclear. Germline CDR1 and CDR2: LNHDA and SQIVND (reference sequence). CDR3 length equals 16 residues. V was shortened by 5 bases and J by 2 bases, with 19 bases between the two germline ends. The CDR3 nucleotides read TGTGCCAGTAGTCCAAAGGCCGGGTTAACAGCCTACGAGCAGTACTTC. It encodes CASSPKAGLTAYEQYF.

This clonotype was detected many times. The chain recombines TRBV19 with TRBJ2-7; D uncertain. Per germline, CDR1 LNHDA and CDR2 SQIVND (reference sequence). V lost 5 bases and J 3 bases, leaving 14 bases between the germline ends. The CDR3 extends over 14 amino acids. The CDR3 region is CASSPGPSIYEQYF. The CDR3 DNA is TGTGCCAGTAGTCCGGGCCCAAGTATCTACGAGCAGTACTTC.